The clone carrying this T cell receptor (beta chain) was found many times. The sample is drawn from a study of T cells in Graves' hyperthyroidism and ophthalmopathy. CDR3 size: 17 residues. Trimming removed 6 bases from V and 3 bases from J, with 21 bases in between. Amplified TCR beta CDR3 regions came from RNA transcripts. Using the HTBI primer set, a first-round RT-PCR was run on the TCR CDR3. TCRdb recomputed calls from the multiplex PCR reads with MiXCR, one row per CDR3 protein. Of under 350,000 distinct CDR3 sequences listed, 12% to 15% are singletons. V usage is TRBV12-3 or TRBV12-4 and J usage is TRBJ1-5; D might be TRBD1 (5 bases). The sequenced sample was blood. The clonotype comes from a woman aged 40 to 49 with Graves' ophthalmopathy. CDR3 amino acids: CASSHLFGGNDNQPQHF. The DNA of the CDR3 is TGTGCCAGCAGCCACCTTTTTGGGGGGAATGACAATCAGCCCCAGCATTTT.